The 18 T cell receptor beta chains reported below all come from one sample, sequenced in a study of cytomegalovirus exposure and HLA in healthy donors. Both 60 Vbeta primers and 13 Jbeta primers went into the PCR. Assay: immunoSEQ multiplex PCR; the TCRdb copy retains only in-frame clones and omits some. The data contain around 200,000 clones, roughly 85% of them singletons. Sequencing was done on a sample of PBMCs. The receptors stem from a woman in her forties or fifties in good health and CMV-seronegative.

DNA for the CDR3: TGTGCCAGCAGTGGCGGCCTAGCGGGAGGGTTACGTGAGCAGTTCTTC. It translates to CASSGGLAGGLREQFF. The V gene is TRBV6-4, the J gene TRBJ2-1; TRBD2 agrees at 12 bases. The CDR3 extends over 16 amino acids. Germline V gene sequence: CDR1 MRHNA, CDR2 SNTAGT. Trimming took 4 bases from V and 9 from J; bases not matched to a gene: 10.

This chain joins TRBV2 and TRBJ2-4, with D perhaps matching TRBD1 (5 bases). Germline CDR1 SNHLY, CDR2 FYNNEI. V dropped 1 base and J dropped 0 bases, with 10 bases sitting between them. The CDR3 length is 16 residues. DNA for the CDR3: TGTGCCAGCAGTGAAGAAGGGGCCCTAGCCAAAAACATTCAGTACTTC. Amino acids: CASSEEGALAKNIQYF.

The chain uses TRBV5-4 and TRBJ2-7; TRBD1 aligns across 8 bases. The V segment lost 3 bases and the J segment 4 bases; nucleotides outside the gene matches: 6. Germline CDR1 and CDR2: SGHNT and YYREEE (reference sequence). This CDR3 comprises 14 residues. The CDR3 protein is CASSSADRAYEQYF. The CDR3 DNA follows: TGTGCCAGCAGCTCCGCGGACAGGGCGTACGAGCAGTACTTC.

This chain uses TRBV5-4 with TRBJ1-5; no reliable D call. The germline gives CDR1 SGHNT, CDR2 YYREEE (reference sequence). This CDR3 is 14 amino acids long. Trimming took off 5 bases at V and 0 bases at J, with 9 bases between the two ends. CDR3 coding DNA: TGTGCCAGCAGTTCGAGAAATAGCAATCAGCCCCAGCATTTT. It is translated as CASSSRNSNQPQHF.

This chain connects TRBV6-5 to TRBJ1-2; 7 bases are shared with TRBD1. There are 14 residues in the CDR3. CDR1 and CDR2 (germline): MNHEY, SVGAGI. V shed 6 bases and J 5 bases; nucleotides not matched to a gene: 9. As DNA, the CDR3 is TGTGCCAGCAGCTACACAGGGGATGTGTATGGCTACACCTTC. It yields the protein CASSYTGDVYGYTF.

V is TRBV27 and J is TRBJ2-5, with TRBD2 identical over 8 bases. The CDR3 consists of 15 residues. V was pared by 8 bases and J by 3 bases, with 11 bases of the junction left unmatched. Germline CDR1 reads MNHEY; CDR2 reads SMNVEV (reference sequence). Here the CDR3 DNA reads TGTGCCAGCTCCCAACGACGGACTAGCAAAGAGACCCAGTACTTC. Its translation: CASSQRRTSKETQYF.

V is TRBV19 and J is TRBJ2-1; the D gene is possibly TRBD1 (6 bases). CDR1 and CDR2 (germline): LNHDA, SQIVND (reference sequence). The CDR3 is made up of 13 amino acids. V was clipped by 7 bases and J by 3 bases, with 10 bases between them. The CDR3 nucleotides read TGTGCCAGTAATTCAGGGGTCTACAATGAGCAGTTCTTC. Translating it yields CASNSGVYNEQFF.

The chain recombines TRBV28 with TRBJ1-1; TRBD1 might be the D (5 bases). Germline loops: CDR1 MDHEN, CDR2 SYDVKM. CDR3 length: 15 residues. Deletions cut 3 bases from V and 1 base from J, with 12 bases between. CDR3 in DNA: TGTGCCAGCAGTTTTATCGGGGGAACGAACACTGAAGCTTTCTTT. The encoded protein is CASSFIGGTNTEAFF.

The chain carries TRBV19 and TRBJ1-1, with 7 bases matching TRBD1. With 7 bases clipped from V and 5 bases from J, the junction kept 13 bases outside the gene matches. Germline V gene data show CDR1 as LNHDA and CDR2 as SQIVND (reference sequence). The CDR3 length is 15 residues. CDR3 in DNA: TGTGCCAGTAATAAGGGATTTAAACAGGGGACTGAAGCTTTCTTT. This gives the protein CASNKGFKQGTEAFF.

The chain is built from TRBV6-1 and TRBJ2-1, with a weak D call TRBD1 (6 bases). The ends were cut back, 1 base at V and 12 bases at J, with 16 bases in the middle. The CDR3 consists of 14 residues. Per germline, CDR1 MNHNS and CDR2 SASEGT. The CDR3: CASSEDRETMRQFF. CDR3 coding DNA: TGTGCCAGCAGTGAAGACAGGGAGACAATGAGGCAGTTCTTC.

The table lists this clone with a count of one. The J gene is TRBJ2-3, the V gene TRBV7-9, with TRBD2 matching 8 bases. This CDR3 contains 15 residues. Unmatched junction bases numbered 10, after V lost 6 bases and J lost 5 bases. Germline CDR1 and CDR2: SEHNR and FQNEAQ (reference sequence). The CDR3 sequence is CASRLSQGTRDTQYF. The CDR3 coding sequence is TGTGCCAGCAGACTTTCCCAGGGGACTAGAGATACGCAGTATTTT.

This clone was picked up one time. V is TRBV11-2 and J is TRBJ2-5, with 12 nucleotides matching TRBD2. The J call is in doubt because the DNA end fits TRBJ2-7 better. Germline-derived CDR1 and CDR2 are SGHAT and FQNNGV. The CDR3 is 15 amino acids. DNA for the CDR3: TGTGCCAGCAGCTTAGAACTAGCGGGAGGCTACGAGCAGTACTTC. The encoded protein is CASSLELAGGYEQYF.

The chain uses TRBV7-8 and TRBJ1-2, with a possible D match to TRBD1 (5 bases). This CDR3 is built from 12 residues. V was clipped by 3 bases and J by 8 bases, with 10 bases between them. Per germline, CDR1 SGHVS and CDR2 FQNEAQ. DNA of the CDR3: TGTGCCAGCAGCTTCGGGGGTGACGGCTACACCTTC. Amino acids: CASSFGGDGYTF.

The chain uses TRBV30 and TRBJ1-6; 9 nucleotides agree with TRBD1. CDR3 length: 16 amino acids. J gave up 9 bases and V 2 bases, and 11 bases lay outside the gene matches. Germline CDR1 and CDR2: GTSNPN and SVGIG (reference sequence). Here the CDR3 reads CAWSLGQGNVASPLHF. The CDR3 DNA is TGTGCCTGGAGTTTAGGACAGGGGAACGTTGCTTCACCCCTCCACTTT.

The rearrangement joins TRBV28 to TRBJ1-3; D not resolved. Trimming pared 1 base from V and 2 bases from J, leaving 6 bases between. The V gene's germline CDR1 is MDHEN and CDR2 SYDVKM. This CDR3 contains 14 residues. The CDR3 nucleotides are TGTGCCAGCAGTTTATACACTACTGGAAACACCATATATTTT. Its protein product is CASSLYTTGNTIYF.

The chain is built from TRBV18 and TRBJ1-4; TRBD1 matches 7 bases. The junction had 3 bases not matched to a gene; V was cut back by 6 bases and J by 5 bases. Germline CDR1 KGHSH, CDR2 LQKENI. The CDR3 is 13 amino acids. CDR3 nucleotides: TGTGCCAGCTCCTGGGACAGAAATGAAAAACTGTTTTTT. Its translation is CASSWDRNEKLFF.

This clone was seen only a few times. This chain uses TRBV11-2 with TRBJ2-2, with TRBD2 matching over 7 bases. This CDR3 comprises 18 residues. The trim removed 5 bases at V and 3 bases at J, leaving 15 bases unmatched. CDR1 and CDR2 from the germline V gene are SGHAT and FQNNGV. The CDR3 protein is CASSGGRAFEIDTGELFF. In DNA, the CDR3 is TGTGCCAGCAGCGGGGGGAGGGCCTTTGAAATTGACACCGGGGAGCTGTTTTTT.

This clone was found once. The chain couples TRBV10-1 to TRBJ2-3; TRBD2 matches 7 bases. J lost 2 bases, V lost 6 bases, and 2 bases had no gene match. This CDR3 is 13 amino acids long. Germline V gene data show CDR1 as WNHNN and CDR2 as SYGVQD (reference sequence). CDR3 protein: CASRGTNTDTQYF. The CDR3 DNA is TGCGCCAGCAGGGGGACTAACACAGATACGCAGTATTTT.